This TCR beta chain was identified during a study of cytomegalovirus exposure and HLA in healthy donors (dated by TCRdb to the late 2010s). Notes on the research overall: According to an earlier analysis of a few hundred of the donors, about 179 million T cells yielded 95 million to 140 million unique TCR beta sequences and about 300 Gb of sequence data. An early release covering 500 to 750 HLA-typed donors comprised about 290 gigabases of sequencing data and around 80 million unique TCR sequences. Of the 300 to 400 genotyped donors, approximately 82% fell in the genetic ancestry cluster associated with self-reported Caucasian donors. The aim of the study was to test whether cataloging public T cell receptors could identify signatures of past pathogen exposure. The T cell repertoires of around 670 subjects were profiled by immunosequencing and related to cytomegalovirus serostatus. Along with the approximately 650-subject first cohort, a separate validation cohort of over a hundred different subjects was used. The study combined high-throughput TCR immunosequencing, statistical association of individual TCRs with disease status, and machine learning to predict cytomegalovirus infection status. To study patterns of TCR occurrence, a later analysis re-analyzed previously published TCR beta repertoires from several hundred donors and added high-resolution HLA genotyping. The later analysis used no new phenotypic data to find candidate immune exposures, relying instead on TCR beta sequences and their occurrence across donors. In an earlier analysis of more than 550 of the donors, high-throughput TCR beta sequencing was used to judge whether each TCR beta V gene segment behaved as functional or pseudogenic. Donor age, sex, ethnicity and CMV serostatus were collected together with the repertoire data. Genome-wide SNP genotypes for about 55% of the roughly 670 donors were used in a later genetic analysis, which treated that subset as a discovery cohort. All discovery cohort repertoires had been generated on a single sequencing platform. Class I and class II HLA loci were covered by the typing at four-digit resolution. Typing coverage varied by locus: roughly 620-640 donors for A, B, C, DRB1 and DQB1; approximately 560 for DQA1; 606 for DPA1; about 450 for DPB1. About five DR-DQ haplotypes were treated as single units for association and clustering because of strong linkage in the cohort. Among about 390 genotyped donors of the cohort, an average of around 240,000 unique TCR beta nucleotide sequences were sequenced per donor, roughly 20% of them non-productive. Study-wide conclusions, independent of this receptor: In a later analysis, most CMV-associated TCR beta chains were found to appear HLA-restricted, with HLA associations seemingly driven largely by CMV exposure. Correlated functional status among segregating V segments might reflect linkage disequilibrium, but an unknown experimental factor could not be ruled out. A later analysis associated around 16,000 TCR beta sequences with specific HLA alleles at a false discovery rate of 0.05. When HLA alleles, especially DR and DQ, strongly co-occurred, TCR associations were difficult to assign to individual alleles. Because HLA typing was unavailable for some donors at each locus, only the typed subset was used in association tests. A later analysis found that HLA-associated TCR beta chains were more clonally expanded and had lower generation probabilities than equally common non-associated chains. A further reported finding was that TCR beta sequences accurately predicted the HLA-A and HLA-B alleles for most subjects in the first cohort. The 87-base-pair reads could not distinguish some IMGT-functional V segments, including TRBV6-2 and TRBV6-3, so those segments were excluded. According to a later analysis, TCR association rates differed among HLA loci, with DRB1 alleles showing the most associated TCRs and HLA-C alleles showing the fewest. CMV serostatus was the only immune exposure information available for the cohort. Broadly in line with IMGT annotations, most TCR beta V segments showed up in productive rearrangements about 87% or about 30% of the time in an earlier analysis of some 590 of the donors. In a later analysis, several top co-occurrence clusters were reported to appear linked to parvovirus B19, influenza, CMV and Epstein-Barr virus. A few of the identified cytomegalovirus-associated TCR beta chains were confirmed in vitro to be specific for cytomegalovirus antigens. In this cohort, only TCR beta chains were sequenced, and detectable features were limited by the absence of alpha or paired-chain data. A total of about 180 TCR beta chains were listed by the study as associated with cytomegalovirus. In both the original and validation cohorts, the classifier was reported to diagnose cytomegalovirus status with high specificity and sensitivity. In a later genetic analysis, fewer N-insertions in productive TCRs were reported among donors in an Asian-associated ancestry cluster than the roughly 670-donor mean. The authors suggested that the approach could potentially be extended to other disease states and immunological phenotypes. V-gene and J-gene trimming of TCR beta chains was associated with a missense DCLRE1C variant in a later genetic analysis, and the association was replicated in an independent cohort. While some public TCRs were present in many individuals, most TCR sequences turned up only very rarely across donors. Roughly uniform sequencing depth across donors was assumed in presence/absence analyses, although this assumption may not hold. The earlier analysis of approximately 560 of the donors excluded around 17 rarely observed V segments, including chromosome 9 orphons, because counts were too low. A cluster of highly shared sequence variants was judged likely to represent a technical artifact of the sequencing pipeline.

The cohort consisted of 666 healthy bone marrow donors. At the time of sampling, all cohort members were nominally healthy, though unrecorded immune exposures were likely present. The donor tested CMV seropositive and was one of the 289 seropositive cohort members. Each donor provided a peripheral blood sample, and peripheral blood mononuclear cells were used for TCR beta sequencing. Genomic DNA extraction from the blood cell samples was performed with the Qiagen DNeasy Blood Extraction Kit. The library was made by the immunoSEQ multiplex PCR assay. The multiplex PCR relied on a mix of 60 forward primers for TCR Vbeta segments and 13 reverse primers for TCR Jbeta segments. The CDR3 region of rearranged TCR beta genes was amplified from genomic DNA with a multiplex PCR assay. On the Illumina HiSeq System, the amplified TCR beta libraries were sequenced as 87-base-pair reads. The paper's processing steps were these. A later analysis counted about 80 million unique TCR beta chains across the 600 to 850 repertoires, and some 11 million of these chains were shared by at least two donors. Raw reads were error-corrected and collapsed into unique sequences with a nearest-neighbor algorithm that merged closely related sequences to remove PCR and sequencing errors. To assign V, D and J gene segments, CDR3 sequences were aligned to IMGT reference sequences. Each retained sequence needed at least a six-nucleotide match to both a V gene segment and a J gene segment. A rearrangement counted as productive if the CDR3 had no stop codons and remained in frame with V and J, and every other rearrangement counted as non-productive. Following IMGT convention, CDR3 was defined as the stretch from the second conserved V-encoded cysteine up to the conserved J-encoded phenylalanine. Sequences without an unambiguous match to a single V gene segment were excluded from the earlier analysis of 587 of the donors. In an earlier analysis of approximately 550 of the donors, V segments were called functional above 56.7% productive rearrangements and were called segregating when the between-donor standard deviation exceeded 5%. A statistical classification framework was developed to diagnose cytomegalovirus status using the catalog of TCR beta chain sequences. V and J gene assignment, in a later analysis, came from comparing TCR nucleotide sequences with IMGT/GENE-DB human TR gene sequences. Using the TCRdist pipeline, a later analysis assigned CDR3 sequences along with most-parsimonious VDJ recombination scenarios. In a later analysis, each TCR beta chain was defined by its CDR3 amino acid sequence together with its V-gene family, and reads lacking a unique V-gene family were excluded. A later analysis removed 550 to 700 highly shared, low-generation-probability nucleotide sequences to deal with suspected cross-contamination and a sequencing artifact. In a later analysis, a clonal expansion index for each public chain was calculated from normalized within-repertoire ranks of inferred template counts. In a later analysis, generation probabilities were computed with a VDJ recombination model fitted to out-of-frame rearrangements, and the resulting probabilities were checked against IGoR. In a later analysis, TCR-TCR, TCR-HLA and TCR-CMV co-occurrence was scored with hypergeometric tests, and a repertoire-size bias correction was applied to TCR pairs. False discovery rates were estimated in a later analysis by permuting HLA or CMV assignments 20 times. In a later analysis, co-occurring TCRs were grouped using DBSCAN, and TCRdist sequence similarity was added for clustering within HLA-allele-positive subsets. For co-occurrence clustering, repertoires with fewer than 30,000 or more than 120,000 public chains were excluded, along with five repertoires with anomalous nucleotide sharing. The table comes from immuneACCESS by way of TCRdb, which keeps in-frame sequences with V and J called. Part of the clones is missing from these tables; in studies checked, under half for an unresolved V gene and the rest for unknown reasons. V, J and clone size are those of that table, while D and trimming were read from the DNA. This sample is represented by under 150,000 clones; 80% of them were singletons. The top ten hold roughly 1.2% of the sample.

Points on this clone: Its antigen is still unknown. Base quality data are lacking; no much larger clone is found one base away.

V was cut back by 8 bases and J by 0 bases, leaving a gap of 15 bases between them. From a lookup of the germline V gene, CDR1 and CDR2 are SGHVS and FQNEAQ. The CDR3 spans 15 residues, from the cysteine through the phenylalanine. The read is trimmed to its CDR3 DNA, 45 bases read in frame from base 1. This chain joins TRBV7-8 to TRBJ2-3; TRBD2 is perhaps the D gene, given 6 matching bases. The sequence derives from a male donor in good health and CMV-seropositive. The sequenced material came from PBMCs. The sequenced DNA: TGTGCCAGCGCCAAGGCGGGACGCAGCACAGATACGCAGTATTTT. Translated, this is CASAKAGRSTDTQYF.